This T cell receptor beta chain was identified in a study of T-cell memory formation after mild COVID-19. TCRdb reprocessed the 5' RACE reads via MiXCR and lists one record per CDR3 protein. The profile covers 200,000 to 250,000 distinct CDR3 sequences, with 27% appearing a single time and about an eighth taken by the ten largest. J gave up 0 bases and V 2 bases, and 8 bases lay outside the gene matches. Germline-derived CDR1 and CDR2 are SGHKS and YYEKEE (reference sequence). The CDR3 totals 16 residues. The sequencing sample was made of PBMCs or a T cell subset sorted from them (not recorded which). This chain uses TRBV5-5 with TRBJ2-7, with 7 bases fitting TRBD1. The sequence was obtained from an adult woman who had mild COVID-19 (a few samples of this study predate the infection). Cell type and time point are not known. The CDR3 nucleotides read TGTGCCAGCAGCTTAGACCCGGGACAGAGCTCCTACGAGCAGTACTTC. Translated, it gives CASSLDPGQSSYEQYF.